This entry lists 6 T cell receptor beta chains sequenced from one sample in a study of blood T cell repertoires in COVID-19. The assay was immunoSEQ multiplex PCR, and TCRdb's table has in-frame clones only and misses some. This sample has 150,000 to 200,000 clones; 88% occur once, and the top ten carry around 24%. The sequencing input was peripheral blood. Receptors originate from a man in his fifties or sixties with acute or convalescent COVID-19.

This chain joins TRBV11-3 and TRBJ2-5; D gene ambiguous. This CDR3 contains 13 residues. V was clipped by 1 base and J by 2 bases, with 5 bases between them. The V gene's germline CDR1 is SGHNT and CDR2 YENEEA. The CDR3 bases are TGTGCCAGCAGCTTAGCACTTCAAGAGACCCAGTACTTC. Protein: CASSLALQETQYF. Using reference TRBV11-3 and TRBJ2-5 for the parts outside the CDR3, the full variable domain is EAGVVQSPRYKIIEKKQPVAFWCNPISGHNTLYWYLQNLGQGPELLIRYENEEAVDDSQLPKDRFSAERLKGVDSTLKIQPAELGDSAVYLCASSLALQETQYFGPGTRLLVL.

V and J are TRBV6-5 and TRBJ1-1; 7 bases agree with TRBD1. This CDR3 spans 16 amino acids. With 0 bases clipped from V and 4 bases from J, the junction kept 8 bases outside the gene matches. Per germline, CDR1 MNHEY and CDR2 SVGAGI. The chain's CDR3 is CASSYSSSGGPTEAFF. CDR3 DNA: TGTGCCAGCAGTTACTCCTCTTCAGGGGGGCCCACTGAAGCTTTCTTT.

This chain joins TRBV11-2 and TRBJ2-1; 7 nucleotides agree with TRBD1. The CDR3 covers 16 residues. The germline gives CDR1 SGHAT, CDR2 FQNNGV. With 5 bases clipped from V and 7 bases from J, the junction kept 14 bases outside the gene matches. CDR3 DNA: TGTGCCAGCAGCCCCTCGAGGCCAGGGGGAGCGAATGAGCAGTTCTTC. Amino acids: CASSPSRPGGANEQFF.

The rearrangement joins TRBV10-3 to TRBJ2-1; 7 bases fit TRBD1. Germline V CDR1 and CDR2: ENHRY, SYGVKD. The V gene end was trimmed by 0 bases and the J gene end by 15 bases; junction bases not matched to a gene: 5. The CDR3 contains 12 residues. The CDR3: CAISESRDRPFF. CDR3 coding DNA: TGTGCCATCAGTGAGTCAAGGGACAGACCGTTCTTC.

The V gene is TRBV4-1, the J gene TRBJ1-5; 10 bases match TRBD1. In germline, CDR1 is MGHRA, CDR2 YSYEKL. The CDR3 is 16 amino acids. Unmatched junction bases numbered 4, after V lost 1 base and J lost 4 bases. This CDR3 is CASSQVPGQGNQPQHF. The DNA for the CDR3 is TGCGCCAGCAGCCAAGTACCGGGACAGGGGAATCAGCCCCAGCATTTT.

This chain uses TRBV6-5 with TRBJ2-3; 10 bases line up with TRBD2. CDR1 is MNHEY, CDR2 SVGAGI, per germline. CDR3 length equals 15 residues. With 10 bases clipped from V and 3 bases from J, the junction kept 10 bases outside the gene matches. The CDR3 DNA reads as TGTGCCACCCGGGGACTAGCGAAGGGAACAGATACGCAGTATTTT. Translating gives CATRGLAKGTDTQYF.